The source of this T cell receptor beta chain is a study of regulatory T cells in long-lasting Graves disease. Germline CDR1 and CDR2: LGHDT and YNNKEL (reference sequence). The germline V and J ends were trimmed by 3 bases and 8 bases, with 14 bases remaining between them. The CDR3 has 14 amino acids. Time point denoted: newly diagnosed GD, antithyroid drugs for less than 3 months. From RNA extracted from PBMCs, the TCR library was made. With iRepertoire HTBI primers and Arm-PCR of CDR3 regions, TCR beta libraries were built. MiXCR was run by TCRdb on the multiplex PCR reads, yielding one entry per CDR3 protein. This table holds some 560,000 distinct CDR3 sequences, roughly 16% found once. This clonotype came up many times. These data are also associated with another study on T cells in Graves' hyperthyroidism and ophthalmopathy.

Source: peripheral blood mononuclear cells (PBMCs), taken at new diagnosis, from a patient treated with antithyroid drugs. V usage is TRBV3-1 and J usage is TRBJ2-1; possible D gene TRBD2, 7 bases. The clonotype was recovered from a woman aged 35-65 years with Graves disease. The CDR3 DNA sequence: TGTGCCAGCAGCCAGAGGGGGGGAAAGGATGAGCAGTTCTTC. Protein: CASSQRGGKDEQFF.